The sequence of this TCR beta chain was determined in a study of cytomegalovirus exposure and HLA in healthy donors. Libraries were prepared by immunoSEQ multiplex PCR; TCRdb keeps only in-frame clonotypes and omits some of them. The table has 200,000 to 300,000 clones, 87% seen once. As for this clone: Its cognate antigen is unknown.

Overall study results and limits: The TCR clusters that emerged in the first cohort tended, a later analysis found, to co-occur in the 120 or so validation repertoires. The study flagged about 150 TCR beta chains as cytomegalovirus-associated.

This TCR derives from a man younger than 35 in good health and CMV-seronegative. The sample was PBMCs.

CDR3 sequence reads: CAGGTGSTGELFF. CDR3 coding DNA: TGTGCCGGGGGGACAGGGAGCACCGGGGAGCTGTTTTTT. The V gene is TRBV19, the J gene TRBJ2-2; TRBD1 aligns across 9 bases. Germline lookup yields CDR1 LNHDA and CDR2 SQIVND (reference sequence). This CDR3 has 13 residues. After removal of 11 bases from V and 4 bases from J, the junction contained 5 bases not matched to a gene.